The clone carrying this T cell receptor beta chain was seen many times. What it binds is not known. The source of the sample is a study of response to subunit inactivated influenza vaccine. Study-wide points: The authors suggested that few new T cells are recruited per seasonal influenza vaccination.

This CDR3 has 16 residues. Germline V gene lookup returns CDR1 MNHEY and CDR2 SVGAGI. The V end lost 0 bases, the J end lost 0 bases, and 9 bases lay between the germline ends. TCRdb analysed the RT-PCR reads with MiXCR anew, one entry per CDR3 protein. In the table there are around 320,000 distinct CDR3 sequences, 20% to 25% of which are singletons. The specimen was PBMCs from blood, collected around 22 months after vaccination. This sequence joins TRBV6-5 and TRBJ1-3, with D uncertain. The source is a man in his fifties or sixties who received an inactivated influenza vaccine. DNA for the CDR3: TGTGCCAGCAGTTACTCGTTGGGAGCCTCTGGAAACACCATATATTTT. Protein: CASSYSLGASGNTIYF.